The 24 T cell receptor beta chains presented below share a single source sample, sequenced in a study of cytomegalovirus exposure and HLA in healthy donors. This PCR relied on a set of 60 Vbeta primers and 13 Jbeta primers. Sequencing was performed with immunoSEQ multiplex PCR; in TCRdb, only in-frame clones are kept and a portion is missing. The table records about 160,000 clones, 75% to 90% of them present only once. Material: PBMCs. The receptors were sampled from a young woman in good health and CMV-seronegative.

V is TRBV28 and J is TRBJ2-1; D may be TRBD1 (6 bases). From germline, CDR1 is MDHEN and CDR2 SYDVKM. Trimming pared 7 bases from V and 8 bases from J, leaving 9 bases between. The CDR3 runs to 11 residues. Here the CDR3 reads CASNRADEQFF. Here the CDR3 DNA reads TGTGCCAGCAACAGGGCGGATGAGCAGTTCTTC. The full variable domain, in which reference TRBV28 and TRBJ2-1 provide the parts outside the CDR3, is DVKVTQSSRYLVKRTGEKVFLECVQDMDHENMFWYRQDPGLGLRLIYFSYDVKMKEKGDIPEGYSVSREKKERFSLILESASTNQTSMYLCASNRADEQFFGPGTRLTVL.

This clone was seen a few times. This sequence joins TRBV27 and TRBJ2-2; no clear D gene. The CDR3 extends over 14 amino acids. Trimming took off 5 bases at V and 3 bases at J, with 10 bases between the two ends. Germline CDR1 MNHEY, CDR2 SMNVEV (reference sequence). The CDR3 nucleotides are TGTGCCAGCAGTCGGGTGAAATACACCGGGGAGCTGTTTTTT. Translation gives CASSRVKYTGELFF.

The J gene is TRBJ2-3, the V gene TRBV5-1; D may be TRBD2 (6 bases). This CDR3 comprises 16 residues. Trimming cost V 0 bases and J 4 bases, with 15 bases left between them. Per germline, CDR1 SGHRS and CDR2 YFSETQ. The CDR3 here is CASSLGVGGAADTQYF. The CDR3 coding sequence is TGCGCCAGCAGCTTGGGTGTGGGGGGAGCCGCAGATACGCAGTATTTT.

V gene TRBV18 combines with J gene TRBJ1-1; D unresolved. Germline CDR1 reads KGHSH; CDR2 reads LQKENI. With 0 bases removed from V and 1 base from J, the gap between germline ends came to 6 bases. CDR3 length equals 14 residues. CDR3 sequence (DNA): TGTGCCAGCTCACCACCGGGGAGGAACACTGAAGCTTTCTTT. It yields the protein CASSPPGRNTEAFF.

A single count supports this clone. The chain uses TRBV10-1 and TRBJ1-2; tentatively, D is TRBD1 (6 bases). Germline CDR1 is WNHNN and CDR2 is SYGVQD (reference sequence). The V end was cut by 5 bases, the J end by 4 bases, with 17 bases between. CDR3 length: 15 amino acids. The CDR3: CASSPLWDTPYGYTF. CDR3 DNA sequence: TGCGCCAGCAGTCCATTATGGGACACCCCCTATGGCTACACCTTC.

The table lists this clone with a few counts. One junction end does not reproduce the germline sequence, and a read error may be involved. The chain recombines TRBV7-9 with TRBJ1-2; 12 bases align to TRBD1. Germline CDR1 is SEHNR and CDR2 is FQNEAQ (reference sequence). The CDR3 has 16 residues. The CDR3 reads CSSSDFSGTGGNGYTF. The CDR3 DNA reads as TGTTCCAGCAGCGACTTTAGCGGGACAGGGGGCAATGGCTACACCTTC.

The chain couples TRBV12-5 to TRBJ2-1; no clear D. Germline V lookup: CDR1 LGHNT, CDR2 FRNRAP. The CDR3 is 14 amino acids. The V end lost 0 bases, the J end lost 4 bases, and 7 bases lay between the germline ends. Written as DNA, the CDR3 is TGTGCTAGTGGTTTGGTACCCCAGTACAATGAGCAGTTCTTC. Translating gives CASGLVPQYNEQFF. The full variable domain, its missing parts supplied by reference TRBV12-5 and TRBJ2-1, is DARVTQTPRHKVTEMGQEVTMRCQPILGHNTVFWYRQTMMQGLELLAYFRNRAPLDDSGMPKDRFSAEMPDATLATLKIQPSEPRDSAVYFCASGLVPQYNEQFFGPGTRLTVL.

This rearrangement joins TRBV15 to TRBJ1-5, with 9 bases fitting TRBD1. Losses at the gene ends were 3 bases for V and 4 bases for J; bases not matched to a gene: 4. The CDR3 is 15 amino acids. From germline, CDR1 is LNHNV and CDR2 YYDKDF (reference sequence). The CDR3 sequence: CATSRSGQGNQPQHF. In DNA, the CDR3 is TGTGCCACCAGCAGGTCGGGACAGGGTAATCAGCCCCAGCATTTT.

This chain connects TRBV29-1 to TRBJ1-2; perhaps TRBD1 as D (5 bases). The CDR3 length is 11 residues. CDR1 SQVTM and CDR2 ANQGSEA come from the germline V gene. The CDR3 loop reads CSVFGAGGYTF. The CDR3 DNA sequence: TGCAGTGTCTTCGGGGCGGGAGGCTACACCTTC.

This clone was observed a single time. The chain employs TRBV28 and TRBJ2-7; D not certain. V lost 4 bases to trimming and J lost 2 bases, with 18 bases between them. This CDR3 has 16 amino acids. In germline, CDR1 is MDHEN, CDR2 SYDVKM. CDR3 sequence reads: CASSYNVHTNPYEQYF. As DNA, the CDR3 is TGTGCCAGCAGTTATAACGTACATACAAACCCCTACGAGCAGTACTTC.

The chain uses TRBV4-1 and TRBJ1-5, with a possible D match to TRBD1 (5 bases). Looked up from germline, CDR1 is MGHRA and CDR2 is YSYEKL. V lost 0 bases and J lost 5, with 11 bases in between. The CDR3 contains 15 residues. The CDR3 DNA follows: TGCGCCAGCAGCCAAGATCCCCTCAGGGATCAGCCCCAGCATTTT. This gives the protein CASSQDPLRDQPQHF.

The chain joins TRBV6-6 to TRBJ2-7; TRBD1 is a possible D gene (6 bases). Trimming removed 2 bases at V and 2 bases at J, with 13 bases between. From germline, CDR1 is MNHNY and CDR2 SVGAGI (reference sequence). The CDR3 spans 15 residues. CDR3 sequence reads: CASSYGQTAAYEQYF. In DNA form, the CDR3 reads TGTGCCAGCAGTTACGGACAGACCGCTGCCTACGAGCAGTACTTC.

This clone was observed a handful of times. CDR3 nucleotide sequence: TGTGCCAGCAGCTTAAGGTCAGCGGGGGGGTACAGGGATGAGCAGTTCTTC. As protein: CASSLRSAGGYRDEQFF. The chain recombines TRBV7-2 with TRBJ2-1; the match to TRBD2 covers 10 bases. The V and J ends lost 2 bases and 8 bases, in that order; junction bases with no gene match: 12. The CDR3 is 17 amino acids. Germline V gives CDR1 SGHTA, CDR2 FQGNSA.

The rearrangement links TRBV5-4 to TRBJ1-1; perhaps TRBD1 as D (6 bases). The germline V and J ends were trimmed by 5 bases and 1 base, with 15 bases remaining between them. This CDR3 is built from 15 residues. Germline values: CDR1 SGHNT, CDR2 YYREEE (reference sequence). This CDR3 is CASRKGGVGNTEAFF. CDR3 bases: TGTGCCAGCAGAAAGGGGGGGGTGGGGAACACTGAAGCTTTCTTT.

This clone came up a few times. CDR3 loop: CASSLGRGEYYNSPLHF. The CDR3 DNA reads TGTGCCAGCAGCTTGGGCAGGGGGGAATACTATAATTCACCCCTCCACTTT. The rearrangement joins TRBV5-8 to TRBJ1-6; 7 nucleotides match TRBD1. CDR1 and CDR2 (germline): SGHTS, YDEGEE. The CDR3 has 17 residues. J gave up 3 bases and V 0 bases, and 6 bases lay outside the gene matches.

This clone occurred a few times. The CDR3 DNA is TGTGTCCAAGCGAGAACCAGCGGGGGACGCCAGATAGGCACGCAGTATTTT. Translated, it gives CVQARTSGGRQIGTQYF. This sequence joins TRBV7-5 and TRBJ2-3; the table's D gene call, TRBD2, was not cross checked with the DNA. TRBV7-5 is shown as a pseudogene. CDR3 size: 17 residues.

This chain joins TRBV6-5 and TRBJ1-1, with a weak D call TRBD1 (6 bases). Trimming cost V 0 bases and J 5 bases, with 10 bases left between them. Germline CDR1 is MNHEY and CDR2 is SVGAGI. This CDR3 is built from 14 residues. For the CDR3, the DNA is TGTGCCAGCAGTTACTCACCAGGGGAGACTGAAGCTTTCTTT. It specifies CASSYSPGETEAFF.

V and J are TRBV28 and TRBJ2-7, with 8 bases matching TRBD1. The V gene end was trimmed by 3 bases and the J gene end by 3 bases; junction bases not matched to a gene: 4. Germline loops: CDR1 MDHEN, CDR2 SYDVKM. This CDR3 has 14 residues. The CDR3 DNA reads TGTGCCAGCAGTTTCGGGACAGGAAACTACGAGCAGTACTTC. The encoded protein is CASSFGTGNYEQYF.

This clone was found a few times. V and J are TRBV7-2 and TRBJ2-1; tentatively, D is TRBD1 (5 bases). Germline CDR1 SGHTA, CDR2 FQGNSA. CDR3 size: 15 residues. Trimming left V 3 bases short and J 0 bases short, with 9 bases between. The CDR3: CASSLLTDSYNEQFF. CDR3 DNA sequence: TGTGCCAGCAGCTTGTTGACAGACTCCTACAATGAGCAGTTCTTC. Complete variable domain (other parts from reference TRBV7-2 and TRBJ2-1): GAGVSQSPSNKVTEKGKDVELRCDPISGHTALYWYRQSLGQGLEFLIYFQGNSAPDKSGLPSDRFSAERTGGSVSTLTIQRTQQEDSAVYLCASSLLTDSYNEQFFGPGTRLTVL.

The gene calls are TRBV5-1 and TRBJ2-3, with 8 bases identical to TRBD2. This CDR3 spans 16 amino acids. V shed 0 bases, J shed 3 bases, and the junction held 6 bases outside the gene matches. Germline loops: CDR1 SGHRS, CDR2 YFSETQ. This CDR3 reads CASSLAGGGWTDTQYF. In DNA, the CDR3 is TGCGCCAGCAGCTTGGCCGGGGGGGGCTGGACAGATACGCAGTATTTT.

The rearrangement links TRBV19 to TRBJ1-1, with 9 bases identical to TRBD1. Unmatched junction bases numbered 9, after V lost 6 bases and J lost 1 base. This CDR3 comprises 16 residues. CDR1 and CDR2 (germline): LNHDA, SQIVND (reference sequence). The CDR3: CASRAFRGQGNTEAFF. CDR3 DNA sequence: TGTGCCAGTAGGGCATTTCGGGGACAGGGGAACACTGAAGCTTTCTTT. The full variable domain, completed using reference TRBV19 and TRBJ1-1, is DGGITQSPKYLFRKEGQNVTLSCEQNLNHDAMYWYRQDPGQGLRLIYYSQIVNDFQKGDIAEGYSVSREKKESFPLTVTSAQKNPTAFYLCASRAFRGQGNTEAFFGQGTRLTVV.

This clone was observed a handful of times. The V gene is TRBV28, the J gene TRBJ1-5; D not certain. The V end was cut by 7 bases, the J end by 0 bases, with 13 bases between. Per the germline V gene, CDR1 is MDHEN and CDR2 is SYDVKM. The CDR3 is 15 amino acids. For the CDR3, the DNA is TGTGCCAGCAAGGGTCGGGGAGCTAGCAATCAGCCCCAGCATTTT. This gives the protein CASKGRGASNQPQHF.

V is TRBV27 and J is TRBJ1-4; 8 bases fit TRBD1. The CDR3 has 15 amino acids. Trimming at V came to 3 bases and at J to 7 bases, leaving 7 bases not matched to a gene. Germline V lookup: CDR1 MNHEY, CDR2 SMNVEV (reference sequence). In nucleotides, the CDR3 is TGTGCCAGCAGTTTTTCCTACAGGGGGACTGAAAAACTGTTTTTT. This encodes CASSFSYRGTEKLFF.

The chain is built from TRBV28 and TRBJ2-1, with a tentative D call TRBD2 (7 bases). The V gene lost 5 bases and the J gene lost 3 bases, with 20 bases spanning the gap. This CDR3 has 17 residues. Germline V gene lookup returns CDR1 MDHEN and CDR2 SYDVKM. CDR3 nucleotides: TGTGCCAGCAGTCCCCTGGGGGGGGCCCGTCTCTACAATGAGCAGTTCTTC. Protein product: CASSPLGGARLYNEQFF. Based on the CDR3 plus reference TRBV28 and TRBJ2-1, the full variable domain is DVKVTQSSRYLVKRTGEKVFLECVQDMDHENMFWYRQDPGLGLRLIYFSYDVKMKEKGDIPEGYSVSREKKERFSLILESASTNQTSMYLCASSPLGGARLYNEQFFGPGTRLTVL.